The 29 T cell receptor beta chains listed next were all sequenced from one sample in a study of Tregs in tolerant kidney transplant recipients. Clones were sequenced by immunoSEQ multiplex PCR, and TCRdb holds only the in-frame ones, with some missing. The sample totals some 52,000 clones. Specimen: CD4+ T cells from blood, collected before the transplant. The origin of the receptors is a human donor who received a combined kidney and bone marrow transplant.

Regarding this clone: From the germline J gene comes the end of the CDR3, since the read stops 3 residues before it. The chain uses TRBV18 and TRBJ2-1, with 7 bases aligning to TRBD1. The CDR3 covers 16 residues. V lost 4 bases to trimming and J lost 5 bases; unmatched junction nucleotides: 11. CDR1 and CDR2 from the germline V gene are KGHSH and LQKENI. CDR3 amino acids: CASSLFPGTEDNEQFF. The sequenced part of the CDR3 DNA is TGTGCCAGCTCACTGTTTCCCGGGACAGAGGACAATGAG.

As regards this clone: The read ends 3 residues before the CDR3 terminus; that terminus is restored from the germline J gene. This chain links TRBV19 with TRBJ1-1, with unresolved D. CDR3 length: 18 amino acids. V was trimmed by 0 bases and J by 1 base, leaving 18 bases between them. Germline CDR1 and CDR2: LNHDA and SQIVND (reference sequence). CDR3 DNA (partial): TGTGCCAGTAGTATAGATCGGAGTCAGGCAACATGGAACACTGAA. It translates to CASSIDRSQATWNTE. The entire CDR3 sequence reads CASSIDRSQATWNTEAFF.

About this clone itself: The CDR3 end is not reached by the read, which stops 3 residues before it; the germline J gene fills it in. The chain is built from TRBV6-2 or TRBV6-3 and TRBJ1-1; TRBD1 matches 9 bases. The V gene end was trimmed by 4 bases and the J gene end by 6 bases; junction bases not matched to a gene: 9. Germline lookup yields CDR1 MNHEY and CDR2 SVGEGT. The CDR3 loop spans 15 amino acids. The chain's CDR3 is CASSSAGTGTAEAFF. The sequenced part of the CDR3 DNA is TGTGCCAGCAGTTCGGCCGGGACAGGGACCGCTGAA.

To note about this clone: The DNA ends 3 residues before the CDR3 does, and the rest of the CDR3 is filled in from the germline J gene. The rearrangement uses TRBV7-7 and TRBJ2-5, with D tentatively TRBD2 (6 bases). The length of the CDR3 is 13 residues. The germline V gene encodes CDR1 SSHAT and CDR2 FNYEAQ (reference sequence). V lost 4 bases and J 4 bases, leaving 10 bases between the germline ends. Incomplete CDR3 DNA: TGTGCCAGCAGCTCGACTAGGGGAGAGACC. Amino acid sequence: CASSSTRGET. The full CDR3 protein reads CASSSTRGETQYF.

On this clone itself: Read coverage stops 3 residues before the CDR3 terminus; the germline J gene supplies the remainder. The chain recombines TRBV7-2 with TRBJ1-2, with 12 positions matching TRBD1. The CDR3 length is 15 residues. J lost 4 bases, V lost 5 bases, and 5 bases had no gene match. CDR1 SGHTA and CDR2 FQGNSA come from the germline V gene. The CDR3 loop reads CASSAGQGASYGYTF. Incomplete CDR3 DNA: TGTGCCAGCAGCGCGGGACAGGGGGCGTCCTATGGC. The full variable domain, with the rest looked up from reference TRBV7-2 and TRBJ1-2, is GAGVSQSPSNKVTEKGKDVELRCDPISGHTALYWYRQSLGQGLEFLIYFQGNSAPDKSGLPSDRFSAERTGGSVSTLTIQRTQQEDSAVYLCASSAGQGASYGYTFGSGTRLTVV.

A remark on this clone: The DNA ends 3 residues before the CDR3 does, and the rest of the CDR3 is filled in from the germline J gene. The chain is built from TRBV30 and TRBJ2-3; possibly TRBD1 for D (6 bases). The CDR3 is made up of 16 amino acids. Trimming took 1 base from V and 3 from J, leaving 17 bases between them. The V gene's germline CDR1 is GTSNPN and CDR2 SVGIG (reference sequence). The sequenced part of the CDR3 DNA is TGTGCCTGGAGTGGGGGGATGGGGGCTGGGACAGATACG. It yields the protein CAWSGGMGAGTDT. The whole CDR3 sequence reads CAWSGGMGAGTDTQYF.

Concerning this clone itself: Other nucleotide sequences from this sample produce the same CDR3. CDR3 bases read: TGTGCCAGTAGTATCAGGAGCGGGCCCTCCTACGAG. This translates into CASSIRSGPSYE. The entire CDR3 reads CASSIRSGPSYEQYF. The chain carries TRBV19 and TRBJ2-7; D may be TRBD2 (6 bases). The read ends 3 residues shy of where the CDR3 ends; the end is completed using the germline J gene. Per the germline V gene, CDR1 is LNHDA and CDR2 is SQIVND (reference sequence). V gave up 3 bases and J gave up 0 bases, with 12 bases separating them. This CDR3 contains 15 residues.

With regard to this clone: Read data end 3 residues before the CDR3 end; the end is taken from the germline J gene. V gene TRBV19 combines with J gene TRBJ1-2; TRBD1 agrees at 9 bases. J lost 4 bases, V lost 5 bases, and 8 bases had no gene match. Germline V gives CDR1 LNHDA, CDR2 SQIVND (reference sequence). The CDR3 totals 15 residues. The CDR3 bases that were read are TGTGCCAGTAGTCCCCGGACAGGGGCCTCCTATGGC. It codes for CASSPRTGASYG. The complete CDR3 protein is CASSPRTGASYGYTF.

The CDR3 DNA, read in part, is TGCAGACTCTCAACTGGGAGGGCGGACAGTAACTATGGC. As protein: CRLSTGRADSNYG. The whole CDR3 protein is CRLSTGRADSNYGYTF. The chain has TRBV20-1 and TRBJ1-2; D possibly corresponds to TRBD1 (6 bases). The read falls 3 residues short of the CDR3 end, and the missing part is taken from the germline J gene. The CDR3 has 16 residues. Germline V gives CDR1 DFQATT, CDR2 SNEGSKA (reference sequence).

In regard to this clone: The read stops 3 residues short of the end of the CDR3; the missing end is completed from the germline J gene. This chain uses TRBV30 with TRBJ2-3, with 9 bases that match TRBD2. J gave up 3 bases and V 3 bases, and 7 bases lay outside the gene matches. Germline values: CDR1 GTSNPN, CDR2 SVGIG (reference sequence). CDR3 length: 15 residues. Partial CDR3 DNA: TGTGCCTGGAGCGGGCTAGCGGGAATAACAGATACG. It yields the protein CAWSGLAGITDT. The entire CDR3 protein reads CAWSGLAGITDTQYF.

On this clone: Sequencing ends 3 residues short of the CDR3 end; the germline J gene provides the rest. The V gene is TRBV20-1, the J gene TRBJ2-3; D may be TRBD2 (6 bases). Deletions cut 6 bases from V and 0 bases from J, with 16 bases between. The CDR3 loop spans 15 amino acids. CDR1 is DFQATT and CDR2 is SNEGSKA in the germline V gene (reference sequence). The CDR3 is CSATLAGLSTDTQYF. The sequenced part of the CDR3 DNA is TGCAGTGCCACACTCGCGGGGCTAAGCACAGATACG.

Notes on this clone: Read coverage stops 3 residues before the CDR3 terminus; the germline J gene supplies the remainder. The V gene is TRBV7-2, the J gene TRBJ2-6; 7 nucleotides agree with TRBD2. Looked up from germline, CDR1 is SGHTA and CDR2 is FQGNSA. This CDR3 is built from 14 residues. Here the CDR3 reads CASSPGGNLDLLTF. The CDR3 DNA, read in part, is TGTGCCAGCAGCCCCGGGGGGAACCTTGATCTC.

Worth noting for this clone: With the read ending 3 residues before the CDR3 end, the germline J gene is used to fill in that end. The V and J genes are TRBV6-2 or TRBV6-3 and TRBJ2-1; 7 positions match TRBD2. Per germline, CDR1 MNHEY and CDR2 SVGEGT. This CDR3 is built from 17 residues. The J segment lost 0 bases and the V segment lost 3 bases, leaving 8 bases of the junction unmatched. CDR3 loop: CASSYTLAASSYNEQFF. The covered CDR3 bases are TGTGCCAGCAGTTATACCCTAGCGGCGAGCTCCTACAATGAG.

As regards this clone: The sequence runs out 3 residues before the end of the CDR3; the remainder is reconstructed from the germline J gene. The chain links TRBV7-2 to TRBJ1-3; 7 bases match TRBD1. Germline V gene data show CDR1 as SGHTA and CDR2 as FQGNSA. The V segment lost 5 bases and the J segment 0 bases; nucleotides outside the gene matches: 1. The CDR3 spans 14 residues. The part of the CDR3 DNA that was read is TGTGCCAGCAGCCGACAGGGCTCTGGAAACACC. Translating it yields CASSRQGSGNT. The entire CDR3 sequence reads CASSRQGSGNTIYF.

On this clone: The read stops 3 residues short of the end of the CDR3; the missing end is completed from the germline J gene. The rearrangement joins TRBV19 to TRBJ2-7, with a tentative D call TRBD1 (5 bases). V lost 6 bases, J lost 2 bases, and 20 bases lay in between. The CDR3 is 16 amino acids. The germline V gene has CDR1 LNHDA and CDR2 SQIVND (reference sequence). The sequenced part of the CDR3 DNA is TGTGCCAGTAGAAGGGGCTCAGACTCTTTAACCTACGAG. Translated: CASRRGSDSLTYE. The CDR3 reads in full as CASRRGSDSLTYEQYF.

A remark on this clone: The read finishes 3 residues shy of the CDR3 end, and the germline J gene is used to complete it. This rearrangement joins TRBV5-1 to TRBJ2-2; 9 nucleotides agree with TRBD1. Germline lookup yields CDR1 SGHRS and CDR2 YFSETQ. The CDR3 spans 17 residues. The trim removed 2 bases at V and 0 bases at J, leaving 5 bases unmatched. The part of the CDR3 DNA that was read is TGCGCCAGCAGCTTTACAGGGGGCCTTTCGAACACCGGGGAG. It is translated as CASSFTGGLSNTGE. The CDR3 in full is CASSFTGGLSNTGELFF.

As concerns this clone: The read is 3 residues too short to cover the CDR3 end, so that end is filled in from the germline J gene. V and J are TRBV18 and TRBJ1-1; 7 nucleotides align to TRBD1. With 6 bases clipped from V and 0 bases from J, the junction kept 4 bases outside the gene matches. This CDR3 is 14 amino acids long. The germline CDR1 and CDR2 sequences are KGHSH and LQKENI. The CDR3 is CASSLDRLNTEAFF. The CDR3 DNA, read in part, is TGTGCCAGCTCTCTGGACAGGTTGAACACTGAA.

As concerns this clone: The read finishes 3 residues shy of the CDR3 end, and the germline J gene is used to complete it. The genes are TRBV20-1 and TRBJ1-1, with unresolved D. Looked up from germline, CDR1 is DFQATT and CDR2 is SNEGSKA (reference sequence). CDR3 size: 14 residues. The ends were cut back, 3 bases at V and 4 bases at J, with 15 bases in the middle. CDR3 DNA, as far as it was read: TGCAGTGCTAGTAAAGTCGGGGTCCCCACTGAA. Translating gives CSASKVGVPTE. The entire CDR3 reads CSASKVGVPTEAFF.

Comment on this clone: The read falls 3 residues short of the CDR3 end, and the missing part is taken from the germline J gene. The V and J genes are TRBV20-1 and TRBJ2-3; TRBD2 matches at 7 bases. The CDR3 contains 13 residues. Trimming took 6 bases from V and 4 from J; bases not matched to a gene: 7. Per germline, CDR1 DFQATT and CDR2 SNEGSKA (reference sequence). The sequenced part of the CDR3 DNA is TGCAGTGCCACAGCGGGAATCGCAGATACG. Encoded protein: CSATAGIADT. The whole CDR3 protein is CSATAGIADTQYF.

Details on this clone: The DNA ends 3 residues before the CDR3 does, and the rest of the CDR3 is filled in from the germline J gene. The gene calls are TRBV5-1 and TRBJ2-3; 7 bases are shared with TRBD2. V shed 0 bases, J shed 2 bases, and the junction held 6 bases outside the gene matches. The germline gives CDR1 SGHRS, CDR2 YFSETQ. The CDR3 spans 16 residues. CDR3 DNA (partial): TGCGCCAGCAGCTTGGTGCCCGGGGGGATCACAGATACG. It encodes CASSLVPGGITDT. From start to end, the CDR3 is CASSLVPGGITDTQYF.

Concerning this clone: The read terminates 3 residues before the CDR3 end, so the remaining end is supplied by the germline J gene. This chain links TRBV5-1 with TRBJ2-2; 13 bases fit TRBD2. CDR1 is SGHRS, CDR2 YFSETQ, per germline. The V gene end was trimmed by 2 bases and the J gene end by 5 bases; junction bases not matched to a gene: 6. The CDR3 consists of 17 residues. Partial CDR3 DNA: TGCGCCAGCAGCTTTGGGACTAGCGGGGTCGGAACCGGGGAG. Translating gives CASSFGTSGVGTGE. The full CDR3 is CASSFGTSGVGTGELFF.

On this clone itself: The CDR3 is cut off 3 residues early in the read; its end comes from the germline J gene. The genes are TRBV2 and TRBJ1-3, with 9 nucleotides matching TRBD1. The V and J ends lost 5 bases and 2 bases, in that order; junction bases with no gene match: 7. Germline assignment: CDR1 SNHLY and CDR2 FYNNEI. The CDR3 has 16 amino acids. CDR3 loop: CASSRDREQTGNTIYF. Incomplete CDR3 DNA: TGTGCCAGCAGTAGGGACAGGGAACAGACTGGAAACACC.

Worth noting for this clone: The read ends 3 residues early relative to the CDR3; the germline J gene fills the gap. The chain couples TRBV10-3 to TRBJ2-7; D is possibly TRBD1 (6 bases). Per the germline V gene, CDR1 is ENHRY and CDR2 is SYGVKD. The CDR3 runs to 13 residues. The V gene lost 6 bases and the J gene lost 4 bases, with 13 bases spanning the gap. CDR3 loop: CAISFDRQYEQYF. The sequenced CDR3 bases are TGTGCCATCAGCTTTGACAGGCAATACGAG.

Regarding this clone: Read sequence stops 3 residues before the CDR3 end, and the germline J gene provides the missing end. This rearrangement joins TRBV30 to TRBJ1-6, with a possible D match to TRBD1 (5 bases). Trimming pared 2 bases from V and 0 bases from J, leaving 14 bases between. The CDR3 runs to 17 residues. CDR1 and CDR2 from the germline V gene are GTSNPN and SVGIG (reference sequence). This chain's CDR3 is CAWSSGVLISYNSPLHF. The DNA read from the CDR3 is TGTGCCTGGAGTTCGGGGGTGTTGATCTCCTATAATTCACCC.

Regarding this clone: Read coverage stops 3 residues before the CDR3 terminus; the germline J gene supplies the remainder. The chain has TRBV7-9 and TRBJ1-5; no reliable D call. With 4 bases removed from V and 5 bases from J, the gap between germline ends came to 6 bases. The CDR3 totals 12 residues. Germline CDR1 is SEHNR and CDR2 is FQNEAQ (reference sequence). The sequenced part of the CDR3 DNA is TGTGCCAGCAGCTCCAGAGATCAGCCC. It specifies CASSSRDQP. The complete CDR3 sequence is CASSSRDQPQHF. Variable domain in full (rest from reference TRBV7-9 and TRBJ1-5): DTGVSQNPRHKITKRGQNVTFRCDPISEHNRLYWYRQTLGQGPEFLTYFQNEAQLEKSRLLSDRFSAERPKGSFSTLEIQRTEQGDSAMYLCASSSRDQPQHFGDGTRLSIL.

A word on this clone: The observed sequence ends 3 residues before the CDR3 terminus, with the missing tail filled in from the germline J gene. The V call is TRBV6-2 or TRBV6-3, the J call TRBJ2-7, with D maybe TRBD1 (5 bases). The length of the CDR3 is 14 residues. Per germline, CDR1 MNHEY and CDR2 SVGEGT. Trimming left V 6 bases short and J 0 bases short, with 12 bases between. The CDR3 sequence is CASSLQVNSYEQYF. CDR3 bases read: TGTGCCAGCAGCCTACAGGTTAACTCCTACGAG.

For this clone: The read finishes 3 residues shy of the CDR3 end, and the germline J gene is used to complete it. The chain recombines TRBV7-2 with TRBJ1-5; D is possibly TRBD1 (5 bases). CDR1 and CDR2 (germline): SGHTA, FQGNSA. This CDR3 is built from 14 residues. V was cut by 3 bases and J by 4 bases, with 10 bases left in between. CDR3 in amino acids: CASSFRQGNQPQHF. CDR3 bases read: TGTGCCAGCAGCTTTCGGCAGGGTAATCAGCCC.

Turning to this clone: The CDR3 end falls 3 residues outside the read, so it is completed with the germline J gene. This sequence joins TRBV7-9 and TRBJ1-2, with a tentative D call TRBD1 (6 bases). Per the germline V gene, CDR1 is SEHNR and CDR2 is FQNEAQ (reference sequence). This CDR3 spans 14 amino acids. The ends were cut back, 5 bases at V and 4 bases at J, with 14 bases in the middle. The sequenced part of the CDR3 DNA is TGTGCCAGCAGCCCTACAGGGAGCGGCTATGGC. This gives the protein CASSPTGSGYG. The whole CDR3 region reads CASSPTGSGYGYTF.

Comment on this clone: The read ends 3 residues shy of where the CDR3 ends; the end is completed using the germline J gene. This chain links TRBV2 with TRBJ1-2; 10 nucleotides match TRBD1. The germline gives CDR1 SNHLY, CDR2 FYNNEI. The CDR3 loop spans 13 amino acids. This CDR3 is CASTLDRGGGYTF. CDR3 bases read: TGTGCCAGCACTTTGGACAGGGGGGGAGGC.